A single sample gave rise to the 3 T cell receptor beta chains below, sequenced in a study of cytomegalovirus exposure and HLA in healthy donors. Amplification used 60 Vbeta primers and 13 Jbeta primers. Clones were read by immunoSEQ multiplex PCR, and TCRdb kept only the in-frame ones, dropping some. The sample shows 130,000 or so clones, roughly 82% of them seen only once. Sequencing used PBMCs. These receptors came from a woman aged 40 to 55 in good health and CMV-seropositive.

This chain uses TRBV11-2 with TRBJ1-4; 10 bases agree with TRBD1. Germline values: CDR1 SGHAT, CDR2 FQNNGV. There are 18 residues in the CDR3. The junction had 5 bases not matched to a gene; V was cut back by 1 base and J by 0 bases. CDR3 DNA sequence: TGTGCCAGCAGCTTAGCCCGGGACAGGGGTTCAACTAATGAAAAACTGTTTTTT. Translating gives CASSLARDRGSTNEKLFF.

For the CDR3, the DNA is TGTGCCAGCAGGCCGGGACTAGCGGGCTACGAGCAGTACTTC. It yields the protein CASRPGLAGYEQYF. This chain links TRBV2 with TRBJ2-7; 12 positions match TRBD2. There are 14 residues in the CDR3. Germline loops: CDR1 SNHLY, CDR2 FYNNEI. Trimming took 6 bases from V and 3 from J; bases not matched to a gene: 3.

The chain links TRBV5-3 to TRBJ2-1, with TRBD2 matching 9 bases. TRBV5-3 is assigned to the ORF class and has an uncertain function. The CDR3 extends over 21 amino acids. V trimming: 0 bases; J trimming: 5 bases; junction bases outside the gene matches: 21. The CDR3 DNA follows: TGTGCCAGAAGCTTGGTACACGGCAGGGAGACCGGGACTAGCCCCAACAATGAGCAGTTCTTC. Translating gives CARSLVHGRETGTSPNNEQFF.